This T cell receptor beta chain was documented in a study of T cells in Graves' hyperthyroidism and ophthalmopathy (dated by TCRdb to between 2018 and 2021). About the investigation overall: Peripheral blood was collected at initial diagnosis, before any treatment. To identify TCR V-J signatures that set the groups apart, the researchers used a discovery cohort of 100 or so patients, made up of 40 to 45 with Graves' ophthalmopathy and 57 with stable Graves' hyperthyroidism. An independent validation cohort of fewer than 20 hyperthyroidism patients and more than 15 patients who later progressed to ophthalmopathy tested prospective prediction of ophthalmopathy. The 100 or so discovery patients were randomly split 7:3 into training and test sets. In addition, the study compared T-cell repertoires in thyroid tissue and in blood from several Graves' hyperthyroidism patients. After blood sampling, hyperthyroidism patients were treated with methimazole at a starting dose of 30 mg daily, and ophthalmopathy patients were treated with high-dose intravenous methylprednisolone. The paper describes TCR Vbeta CDR3 sequencing of 140 or so peripheral blood samples, made up of 43 ophthalmopathy patients, 70 to 75 hyperthyroidism patients and approximately 17 progressor patients. The full study reports these points: Blood samples also contained most of the expanded thyroid clonotypes (frequency above 0.001), which suggests that blood repertoires may reflect thyroid immune responses. No statistical method was used to fix the sample size in advance, and group allocation was not hidden from the investigators. In cross-validation, a model built on a 13 V-J signature told ophthalmopathy apart from stable hyperthyroidism with just under 90% sensitivity and around 84% specificity, and in testing the same model reached 80%/75%. In validation, progression to ophthalmopathy was predicted by the model with 55% to 71% sensitivity and 72.22% specificity, a median of approximately 6.5 months before onset.

The TCR beta CDR3 regions were amplified from the RNA transcripts. The first round of RT-PCR for the TCR CDR3 was performed with the HTBI primer set and the Qiagen OneStep RT-PCR kit. The libraries were constructed in a second round of multiplex PCR and then size-selected and purified. Libraries were sequenced paired-end with 100 bp reads on an Illumina HiSeq2000. The authors' analysis ran thus. Raw data were processed with SOAPnuke, discarding reads with adapters, uncalled bases, mean Phred below 15, or no exact constant-primer or identifier match. High-quality paired reads were merged using COPE v1.2.5, and each unique nucleotide sequence was defined as a clonotype. MiTCR v1.1 was used to align clonotypes to the IMGT TRBV, TRBD and TRBJ reference segments. Only V-J combinations with frequency above 0.0001, covering 98% to 99.2% of repertoires, were analysed. The TCS score was defined as the ratio of F50 (clonal expansion) to E x V (chaos), calculated using BLOSUM62-based TCRdist between CDR3 peptides within each V-J. Welch's t-statistics and random forest reduced around 550 V-J features to fewer than 15, which were used in a naive Bayes classifier (R e1071). The public reads were run again by TCRdb, first through fastp at Q25 and then through MiXCR, and only productive beta chains were kept. Each record represents a unique CDR3 protein, reported with the most common genes and DNA among its rows. None of the V and J calls come from the authors' own analysis; TCRdb made them. Present in this sample are some 350,000 distinct CDR3 sequences, over 12% of which were seen just once. Roughly a fifth of the sample rests with the top ten.

Ophthalmopathy patients had moderately to severely active disease, with a Clinical Activity Score of 3 or more, a NOSPECS grade of 4 or more, and a disease duration of less than 3 months. Patients with uncontrolled infections, other autoimmune diseases, pregnancy or lactation were excluded. Clinical symptoms, serum thyroxine and TRAb, thyroid ultrasound, and orbital computed tomography formed the basis for the diagnoses. PBMCs were separated from about 10 ml of fresh peripheral blood using Ficoll-Paque density gradient centrifugation. Total RNA was extracted using Trizol reagent, and RNA quality was assessed on an Agilent 2100 Bioanalyzer. In this sample, this clonotype turned up a few times. Its antigen remains undetermined. No base quality values were provided; no much bigger clone lies one nucleotide off. CDR1 and CDR2, looked up from the germline V gene (reference sequence), are LNHNV and YYDKDF. The CDR3 goes from the cysteine to the phenylalanine over 13 residues. Only CDR3 DNA remains: 39 bases, in frame from the first base. Here V drops 8 bases and J drops 7 bases, and the junction holds 2 bases not matched to any gene.

The sequence is built from TRBV15 and TRBJ2-1; a stretch of 13 junction bases matches TRBD2. The sample taken for sequencing was blood. This receptor was obtained from a woman aged 60-75 years with Graves' ophthalmopathy. The CDR3 in this case is CATVGLAGNEQFF. The DNA sequence reads TGTGCCACCGTGGGACTAGCGGGAAATGAGCAGTTCTTC.